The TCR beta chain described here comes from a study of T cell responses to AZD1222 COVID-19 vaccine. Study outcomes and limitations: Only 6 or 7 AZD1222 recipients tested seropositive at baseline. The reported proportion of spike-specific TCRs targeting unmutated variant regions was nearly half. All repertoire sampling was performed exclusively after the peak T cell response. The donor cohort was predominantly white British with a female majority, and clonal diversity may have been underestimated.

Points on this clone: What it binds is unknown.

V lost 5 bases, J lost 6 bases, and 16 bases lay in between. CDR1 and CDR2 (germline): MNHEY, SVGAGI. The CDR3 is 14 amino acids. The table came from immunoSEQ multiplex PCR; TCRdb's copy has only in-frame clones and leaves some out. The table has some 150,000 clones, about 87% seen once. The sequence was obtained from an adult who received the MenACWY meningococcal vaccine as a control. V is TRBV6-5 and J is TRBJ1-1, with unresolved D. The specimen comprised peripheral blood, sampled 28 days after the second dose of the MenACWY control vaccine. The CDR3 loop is CASSPRGGGPEAFF. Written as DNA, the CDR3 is TGTGCCAGCAGTCCCCGTGGAGGCGGACCTGAAGCTTTCTTT.